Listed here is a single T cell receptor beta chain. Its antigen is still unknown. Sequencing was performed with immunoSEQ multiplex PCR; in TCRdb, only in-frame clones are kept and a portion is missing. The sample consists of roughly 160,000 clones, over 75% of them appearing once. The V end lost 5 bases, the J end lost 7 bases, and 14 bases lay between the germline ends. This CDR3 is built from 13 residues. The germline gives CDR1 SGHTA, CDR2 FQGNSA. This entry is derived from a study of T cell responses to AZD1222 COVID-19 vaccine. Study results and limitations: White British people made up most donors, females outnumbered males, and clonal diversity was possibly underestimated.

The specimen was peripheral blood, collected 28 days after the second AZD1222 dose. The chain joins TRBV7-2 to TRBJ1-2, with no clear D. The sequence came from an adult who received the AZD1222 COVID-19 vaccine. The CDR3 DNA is TGTGCCAGCAGCCTAGAGGTGGGAGCTGGCTACACCTTC. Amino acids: CASSLEVGAGYTF.